This T cell receptor (beta chain) was recorded in a study of blood T cells in healthy people across ages. PCR was performed a second time for about 7 to 11 cycles using a sample-barcoded 5' primer and a J-beta primer mix. Every cDNA molecule bore a tag from a template-switch adaptor containing 12 random nucleotides. TCRdb used MiXCR to reprocess the 5' RACE reads, holding one entry per CDR3 protein. The data show roughly 1.9 million distinct CDR3 sequences, with around 42% seen just once and under 30% held by the top ten. Every donor contributed roughly 10 milliliters of peripheral blood by blood draw. V dropped 5 bases and J dropped 2 bases, with 12 bases sitting between them. This CDR3 is 14 amino acids long.

The sequencing sample was made of blood. This receptor was obtained from a human donor in good health. V usage is TRBV12-3 or TRBV12-4 and J usage is TRBJ1-2; D unclear. Written as DNA, the CDR3 is TGTGCCAGCAGTCCCTCGGACCACAACTATGGCTACACCTTC. It specifies CASSPSDHNYGYTF.